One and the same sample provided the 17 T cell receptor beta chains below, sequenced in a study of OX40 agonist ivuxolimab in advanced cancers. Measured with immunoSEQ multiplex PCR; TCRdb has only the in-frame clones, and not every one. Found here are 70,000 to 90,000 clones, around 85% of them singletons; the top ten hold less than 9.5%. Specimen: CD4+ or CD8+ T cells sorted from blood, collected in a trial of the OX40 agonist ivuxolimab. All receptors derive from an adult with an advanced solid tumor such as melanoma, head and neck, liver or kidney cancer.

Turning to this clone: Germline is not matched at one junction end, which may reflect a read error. DNA of the CDR3: TGTGCCAGCAGCTTAGCGAGTGAACGCGCTTTT. It encodes CASSLASERAF. V usage is TRBV7-2 and J usage is TRBJ1-1; D gene ambiguous. The CDR3 has 11 amino acids. Germline CDR1 SGHTA, CDR2 FQGNSA.

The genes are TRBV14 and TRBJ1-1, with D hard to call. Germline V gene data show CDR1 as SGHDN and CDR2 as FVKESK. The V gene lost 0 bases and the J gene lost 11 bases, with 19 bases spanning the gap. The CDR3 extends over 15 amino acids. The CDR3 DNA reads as TGTGCCAGCAGCCAAGATGGACTTCCGAGGAGGGTGGCTTTCTTT. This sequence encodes CASSQDGLPRRVAFF.

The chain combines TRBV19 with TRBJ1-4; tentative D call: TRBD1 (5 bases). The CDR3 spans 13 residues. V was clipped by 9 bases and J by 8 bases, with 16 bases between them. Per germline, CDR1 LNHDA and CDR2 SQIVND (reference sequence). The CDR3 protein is CASSRGAAEKLFF. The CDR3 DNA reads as TGTGCCAGCTCAAGAGGGGCGGCGGAAAAACTGTTTTTT. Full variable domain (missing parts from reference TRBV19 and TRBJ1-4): DGGITQSPKYLFRKEGQNVTLSCEQNLNHDAMYWYRQDPGQGLRLIYYSQIVNDFQKGDIAEGYSVSREKKESFPLTVTSAQKNPTAFYLCASSRGAAEKLFFGSGTQLSVL.

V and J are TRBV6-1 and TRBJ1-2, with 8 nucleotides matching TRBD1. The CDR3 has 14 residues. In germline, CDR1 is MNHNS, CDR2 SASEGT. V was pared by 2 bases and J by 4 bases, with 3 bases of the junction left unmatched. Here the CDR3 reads CASSEKTGGYGYTF. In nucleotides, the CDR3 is TGTGCCAGCAGTGAAAAAACAGGGGGCTATGGCTACACCTTC.

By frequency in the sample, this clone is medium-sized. The CDR3 DNA reads as TGTGCCAGCAGCCTCGGGACAGGGGTATTTTACACTGAAGCTTTCTTT. Translation gives CASSLGTGVFYTEAFF. This sequence joins TRBV13 and TRBJ1-1, with 10 bases identical to TRBD1. Germline V gene lookup returns CDR1 PRHDT and CDR2 FYEKMQ (reference sequence). The CDR3 runs 16 residues. Losses at the gene ends were 5 bases for V and 3 bases for J; bases not matched to a gene: 9.

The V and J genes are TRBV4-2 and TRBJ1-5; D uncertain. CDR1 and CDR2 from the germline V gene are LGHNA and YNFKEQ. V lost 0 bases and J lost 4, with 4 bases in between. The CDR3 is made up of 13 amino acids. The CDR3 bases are TGTGCCAGCAGCCAAGACAGTAATCAGCCCCAGCATTTT. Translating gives CASSQDSNQPQHF.

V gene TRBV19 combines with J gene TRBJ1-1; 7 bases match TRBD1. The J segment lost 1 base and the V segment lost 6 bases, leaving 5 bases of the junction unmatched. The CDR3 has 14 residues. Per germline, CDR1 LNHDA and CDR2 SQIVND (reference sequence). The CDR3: CASSSGQPNTEAFF. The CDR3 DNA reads TGTGCCAGTAGCTCGGGACAGCCGAACACTGAAGCTTTCTTT.

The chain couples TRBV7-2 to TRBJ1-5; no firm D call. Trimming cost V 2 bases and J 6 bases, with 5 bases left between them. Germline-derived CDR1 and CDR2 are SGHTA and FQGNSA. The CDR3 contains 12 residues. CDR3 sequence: CASSLLGQPQHF. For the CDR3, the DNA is TGTGCCAGCAGCTTACTGGGTCAGCCCCAGCATTTT. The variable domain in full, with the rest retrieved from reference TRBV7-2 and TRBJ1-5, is GAGVSQSPSNKVTEKGKDVELRCDPISGHTALYWYRQSLGQGLEFLIYFQGNSAPDKSGLPSDRFSAERTGGSVSTLTIQRTQQEDSAVYLCASSLLGQPQHFGDGTRLSIL.

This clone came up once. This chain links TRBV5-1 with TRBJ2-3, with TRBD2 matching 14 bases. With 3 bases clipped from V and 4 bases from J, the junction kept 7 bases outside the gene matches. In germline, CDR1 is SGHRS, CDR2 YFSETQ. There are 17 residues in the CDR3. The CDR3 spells CASSWPGTSGSPDTQYF. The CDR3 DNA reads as TGCGCCAGCAGCTGGCCCGGGACTAGCGGGAGTCCAGATACGCAGTATTTT.

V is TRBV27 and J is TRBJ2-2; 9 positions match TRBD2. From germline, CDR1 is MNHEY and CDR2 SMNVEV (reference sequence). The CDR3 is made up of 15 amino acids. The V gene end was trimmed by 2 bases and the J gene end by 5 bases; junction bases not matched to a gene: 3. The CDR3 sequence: CASSLIAGATGELFF. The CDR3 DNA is TGTGCCAGCAGTTTAATAGCGGGAGCTACCGGGGAGCTGTTTTTT.

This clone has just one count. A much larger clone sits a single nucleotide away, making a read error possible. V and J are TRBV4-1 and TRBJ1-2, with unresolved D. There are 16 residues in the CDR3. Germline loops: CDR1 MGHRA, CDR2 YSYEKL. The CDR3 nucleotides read TGCACCAGCAGCCAAGAGGAGCGGTCCCTTAACTATGGCTACACCTTC. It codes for CTSSQEERSLNYGYTF.

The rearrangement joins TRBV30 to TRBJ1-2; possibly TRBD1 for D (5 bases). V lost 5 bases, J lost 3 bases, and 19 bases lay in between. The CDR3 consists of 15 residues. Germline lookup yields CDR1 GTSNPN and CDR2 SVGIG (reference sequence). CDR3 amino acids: CAWGSRASRDYGYTF. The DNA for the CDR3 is TGTGCCTGGGGATCCAGGGCCTCGAGGGACTATGGCTACACCTTC.

Written as DNA, the CDR3 is TGCGCCAGCAGCCAAGGTCTGGCGGGATGGGGGGACAATGAGCAGTTCTTC. It specifies CASSQGLAGWGDNEQFF. V gene TRBV4-3 combines with J gene TRBJ2-1; a possible D gene is TRBD2 (6 bases). The germline V gene encodes CDR1 LGHNA and CDR2 YSLEER. The V and J ends lost 1 base and 5 bases respectively, with 18 bases between them. The CDR3 loop spans 17 amino acids.

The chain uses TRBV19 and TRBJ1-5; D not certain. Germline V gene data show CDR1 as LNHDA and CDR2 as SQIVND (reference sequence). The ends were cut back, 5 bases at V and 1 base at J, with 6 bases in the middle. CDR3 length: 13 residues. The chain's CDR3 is CASSGNSNQPQHF. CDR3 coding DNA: TGTGCCAGTAGTGGGAACAGCAATCAGCCCCAGCATTTT.

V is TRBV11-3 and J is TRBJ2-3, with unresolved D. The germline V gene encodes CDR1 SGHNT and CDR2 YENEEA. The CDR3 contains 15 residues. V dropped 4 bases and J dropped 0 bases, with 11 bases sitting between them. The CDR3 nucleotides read TGTGCCAGCAGCTCCTCTGCCGGTAGCACAGATACGCAGTATTTT. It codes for CASSSSAGSTDTQYF.

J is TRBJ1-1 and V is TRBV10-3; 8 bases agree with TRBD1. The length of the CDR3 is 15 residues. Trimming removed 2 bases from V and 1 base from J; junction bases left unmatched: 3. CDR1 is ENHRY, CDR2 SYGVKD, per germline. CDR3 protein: CAISEPGTGNTEAFF. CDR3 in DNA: TGTGCCATCAGTGAGCCAGGGACAGGGAACACTGAAGCTTTCTTT.

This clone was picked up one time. The DNA of the CDR3 is TGTGCCAGCAGCTTAGATGGCATACAGTGGGCCTCCTACGAGCAGTACTTC. It specifies CASSLDGIQWASYEQYF. V usage is TRBV7-2 and J usage is TRBJ2-7; no clear D gene. The V end was cut by 1 base, the J end by 0 bases, with 16 bases between. Looked up from germline, CDR1 is SGHTA and CDR2 is FQGNSA. The CDR3 sequence is 17 residues long.